This T cell receptor beta chain was retrieved from a study of blood T cell repertoires in COVID-19 (dated by TCRdb to the early 2020s). Turning to the overall study: Samples covering the acute and convalescent phases of COVID-19 were provided by collaborators in the United States, Italy and Spain. The material from the prospective study consisted of cDNA or gDNA derived from T cells, B-cell-depleted T cells, or PBMCs. Deeply sampled blood TCRbeta repertoires from subjects exposed to, actively infected with, or recovered from COVID-19 were included in the dataset. The repertoires were released in a freely available public database meant as a resource for research on the immune response to SARS-CoV-2. Samples came from the ongoing ImmuneRACE study (first 160 participants) plus 1,254 subjects from 6 global collaborators. A de-identified subject ID, COVID-19 status, age in years and sex were almost always included in the sample metadata. HLA class I and class II types, where available, came from metadata supplied by the sample provider rather than from assay-based typing.

One collaborating source in Seattle enrolled patients while the patients were actively infected and followed the patients over time throughout the course of disease. Each collaborating institution followed its own protocols to collect whole blood in K2EDTA tubes. For TCRbeta analysis, collaborator samples were shipped as frozen whole blood, as isolated PBMCs, or as DNA extracted from either sample type. For this clone: Which antigen it targets is not known. Base-call qualities are not available, and no considerably larger clone is one nucleotide away.

The germline V gene gives CDR1 as MDHEN and CDR2 as SYDVKM. V is clipped by 3 bases and J by 7 bases, and the sequence between their germline boundaries is 13 bases long. The CDR3 holds 14 amino acids from the cysteine to the phenylalanine. Of the read, only the CDR3 DNA is kept; its 42 bases are in frame from base 1. General findings and caveats noted by the study authors: The quantity of clinical and demographic metadata differed by source and by participant and was supplied without curation.

The immunoSEQ Assay, a bias-controlled multiplex PCR, was used to amplify TCRbeta CDR3 regions from genomic DNA. The paper's processing steps were these. Within the assay, amplification of reference gene primers was used to estimate how many nucleated cells each sample contained. To quantify the absolute abundance of each unique TCRbeta CDR3 rearrangement, sequence reads were collapsed and filtered. Productive Simpson clonality was computed per sample as the square root of Simpson's diversity index over productive rearrangements. TCRdb took this table from immuneACCESS and kept in-frame rearrangements with V and J called. Such tables lack part of the clones; where checked against another copy, unresolved V genes explain under half of the gap, and the rest is unexplained. The DNA gave D and trimming, while V, J and clone size come from that table. Here the sample has 90,000 to 100,000 clones; approximately 90% occur a single time. Around 17% of the sample belongs to the ten largest clones.

The chain employs TRBV28 and TRBJ1-5; D gene: possibly TRBD1, on 6 matching bases. This clonotype originated in an older woman with COVID-19, enrolled during active disease. Material: peripheral blood. The bases are TGTGCCAGCAGTTTGGGCAGGGGCCGCCAGCCCCAGCATTTT. Its protein is CASSLGRGRQPQHF.